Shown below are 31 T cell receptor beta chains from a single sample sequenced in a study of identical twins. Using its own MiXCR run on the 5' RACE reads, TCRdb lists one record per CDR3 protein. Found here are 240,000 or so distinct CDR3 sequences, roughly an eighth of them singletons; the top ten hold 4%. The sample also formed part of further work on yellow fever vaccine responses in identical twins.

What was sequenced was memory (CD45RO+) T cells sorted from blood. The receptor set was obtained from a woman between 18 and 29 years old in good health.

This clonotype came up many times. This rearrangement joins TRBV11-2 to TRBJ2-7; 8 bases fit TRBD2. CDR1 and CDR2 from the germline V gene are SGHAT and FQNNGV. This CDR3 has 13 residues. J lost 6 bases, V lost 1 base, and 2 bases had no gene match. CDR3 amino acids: CASSLAGGGEQYF. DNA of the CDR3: TGTGCCAGCAGCTTAGCGGGGGGGGGCGAGCAGTACTTC.

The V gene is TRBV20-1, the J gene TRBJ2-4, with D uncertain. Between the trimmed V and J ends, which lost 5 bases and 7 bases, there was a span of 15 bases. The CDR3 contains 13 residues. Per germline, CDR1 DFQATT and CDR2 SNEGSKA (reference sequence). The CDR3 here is CSAASGPGNIQYF. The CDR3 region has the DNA TGCAGTGCTGCTAGTGGGCCCGGTAACATTCAGTACTTC.

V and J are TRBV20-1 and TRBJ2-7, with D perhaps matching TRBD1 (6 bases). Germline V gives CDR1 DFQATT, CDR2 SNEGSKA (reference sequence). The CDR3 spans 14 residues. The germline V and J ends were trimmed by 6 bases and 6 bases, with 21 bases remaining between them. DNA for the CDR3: TGCAGTGCGGAAGATCAGGGGCTACGTCGCGAGCAGTACTTC. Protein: CSAEDQGLRREQYF.

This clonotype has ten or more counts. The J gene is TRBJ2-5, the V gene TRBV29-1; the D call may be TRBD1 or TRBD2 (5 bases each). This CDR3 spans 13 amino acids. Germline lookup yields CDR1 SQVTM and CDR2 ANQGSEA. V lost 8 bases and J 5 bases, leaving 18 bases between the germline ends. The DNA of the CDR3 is TGCAGCCTAAATCCCGGGGACCGGGAGACCCAGTACTTC. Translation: CSLNPGDRETQYF.

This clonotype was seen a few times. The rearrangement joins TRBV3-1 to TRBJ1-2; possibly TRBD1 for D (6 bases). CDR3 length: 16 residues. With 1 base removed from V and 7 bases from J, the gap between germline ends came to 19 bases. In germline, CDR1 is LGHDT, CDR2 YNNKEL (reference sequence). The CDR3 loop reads CASSQGPIKGVGGYTF. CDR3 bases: TGTGCCAGCAGCCAAGGCCCTATAAAGGGGGTTGGTGGCTACACCTTC.

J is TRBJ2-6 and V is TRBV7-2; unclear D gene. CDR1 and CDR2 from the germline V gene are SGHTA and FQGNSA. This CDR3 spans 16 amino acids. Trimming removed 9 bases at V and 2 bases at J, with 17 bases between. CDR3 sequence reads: CARGLIQGTGANVLTF. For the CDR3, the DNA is TGTGCCAGAGGCTTAATCCAAGGGACTGGGGCCAACGTCCTGACTTTC.

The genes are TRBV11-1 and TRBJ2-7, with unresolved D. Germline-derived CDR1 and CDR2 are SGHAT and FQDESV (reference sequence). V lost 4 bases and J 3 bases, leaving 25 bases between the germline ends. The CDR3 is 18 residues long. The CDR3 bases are TGTGCCAGCAGCTACCCCAGCTTCTCCGGCGACCCTAACTACGAGCAGTACTTC. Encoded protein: CASSYPSFSGDPNYEQYF.

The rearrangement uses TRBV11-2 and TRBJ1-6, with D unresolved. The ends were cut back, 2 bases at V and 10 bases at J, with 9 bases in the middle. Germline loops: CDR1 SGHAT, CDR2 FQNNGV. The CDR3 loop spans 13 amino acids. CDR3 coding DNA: TGTGCCAGCAGCTTACGTCTCAGCTCACCCCTCCACTTT. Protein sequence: CASSLRLSSPLHF.

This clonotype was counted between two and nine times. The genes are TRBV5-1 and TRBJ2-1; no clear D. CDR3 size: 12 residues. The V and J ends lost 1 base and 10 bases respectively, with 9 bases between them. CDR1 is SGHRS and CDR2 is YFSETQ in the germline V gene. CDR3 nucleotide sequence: TGCGCCAGCAGCTTGTACGGGTACGAGCAGTTCTTC. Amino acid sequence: CASSLYGYEQFF.

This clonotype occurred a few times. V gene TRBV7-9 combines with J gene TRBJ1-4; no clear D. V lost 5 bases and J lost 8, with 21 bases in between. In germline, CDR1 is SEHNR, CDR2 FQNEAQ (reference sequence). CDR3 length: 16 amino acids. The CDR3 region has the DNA TGTGCCAGCAGCAACAAAGACCAGAAGAAGGGCGAAAAACTGTTTTTT. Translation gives CASSNKDQKKGEKLFF. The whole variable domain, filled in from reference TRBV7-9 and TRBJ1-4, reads DTGVSQNPRHKITKRGQNVTFRCDPISEHNRLYWYRQTLGQGPEFLTYFQNEAQLEKSRLLSDRFSAERPKGSFSTLEIQRTEQGDSAMYLCASSNKDQKKGEKLFFGSGTQLSVL.

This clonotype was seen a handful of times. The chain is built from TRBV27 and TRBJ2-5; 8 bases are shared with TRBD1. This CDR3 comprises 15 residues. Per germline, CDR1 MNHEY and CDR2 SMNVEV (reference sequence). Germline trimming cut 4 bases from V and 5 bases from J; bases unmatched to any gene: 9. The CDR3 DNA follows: TGTGCCAGCAGTTCATATACGGACAGGGCGGAGACCCAGTACTTC. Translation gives CASSSYTDRAETQYF.

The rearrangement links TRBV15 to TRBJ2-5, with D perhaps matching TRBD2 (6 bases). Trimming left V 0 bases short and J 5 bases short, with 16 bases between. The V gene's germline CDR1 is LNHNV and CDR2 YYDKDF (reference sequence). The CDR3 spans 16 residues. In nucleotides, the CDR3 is TGTGCCACCAGCAGAGATGGCGGGGCACGGGGGGAGACCCAGTACTTC. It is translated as CATSRDGGARGETQYF.

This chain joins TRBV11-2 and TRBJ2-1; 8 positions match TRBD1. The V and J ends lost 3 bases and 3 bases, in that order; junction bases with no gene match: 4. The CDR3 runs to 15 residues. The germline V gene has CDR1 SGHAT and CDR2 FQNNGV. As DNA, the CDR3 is TGTGCCAGCAGCTTTCCAGGGGGCGTCTACAATGAGCAGTTCTTC. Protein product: CASSFPGGVYNEQFF. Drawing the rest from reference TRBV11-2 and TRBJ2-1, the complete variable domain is EAGVAQSPRYKIIEKRQSVAFWCNPISGHATLYWYQQILGQGPKLLIQFQNNGVVDDSQLPKDRFSAERLKGVDSTLKIQPAKLEDSAVYLCASSFPGGVYNEQFFGPGTRLTVL.

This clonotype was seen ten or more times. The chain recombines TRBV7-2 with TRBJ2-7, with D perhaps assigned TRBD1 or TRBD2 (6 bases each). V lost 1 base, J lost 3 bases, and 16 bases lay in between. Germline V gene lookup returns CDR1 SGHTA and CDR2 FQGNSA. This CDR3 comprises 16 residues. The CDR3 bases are TGTGCCAGCAGCTTAGGATTGGGGGGCCGTCTCTACGAGCAGTACTTC. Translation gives CASSLGLGGRLYEQYF.

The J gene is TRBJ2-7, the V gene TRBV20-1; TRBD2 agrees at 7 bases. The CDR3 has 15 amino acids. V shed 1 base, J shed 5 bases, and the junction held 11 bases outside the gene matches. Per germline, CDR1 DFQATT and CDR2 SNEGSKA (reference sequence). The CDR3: CSARVTAGKGNEQYF. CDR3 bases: TGCAGTGCTAGAGTAACAGCGGGAAAAGGGAACGAGCAGTACTTC.

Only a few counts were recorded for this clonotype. CDR3 region: CASSFGGGVYNEQFF. As DNA, the CDR3 is TGTGCCAGCAGCTTTGGGGGAGGGGTATACAATGAGCAGTTCTTC. The rearrangement links TRBV11-2 to TRBJ2-1; 7 bases are shared with TRBD2. Germline V gene lookup returns CDR1 SGHAT and CDR2 FQNNGV. The CDR3 is 15 residues long. The V and J ends lost 3 bases and 4 bases, in that order; junction bases with no gene match: 6.

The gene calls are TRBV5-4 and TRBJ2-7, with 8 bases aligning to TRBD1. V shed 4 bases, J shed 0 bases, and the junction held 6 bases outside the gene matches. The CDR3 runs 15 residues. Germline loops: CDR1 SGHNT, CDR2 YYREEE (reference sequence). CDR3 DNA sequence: TGTGCCAGCAGCCCGGACAGGGCAGGCTCCTACGAGCAGTACTTC. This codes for CASSPDRAGSYEQYF.

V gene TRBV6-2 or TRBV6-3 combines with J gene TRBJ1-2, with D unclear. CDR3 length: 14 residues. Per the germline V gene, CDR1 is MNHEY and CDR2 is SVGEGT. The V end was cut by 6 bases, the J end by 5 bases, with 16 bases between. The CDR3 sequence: CASSGTSSLYGYTF. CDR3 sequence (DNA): TGTGCCAGCAGCGGCACTTCGTCCCTTTATGGCTACACCTTC.

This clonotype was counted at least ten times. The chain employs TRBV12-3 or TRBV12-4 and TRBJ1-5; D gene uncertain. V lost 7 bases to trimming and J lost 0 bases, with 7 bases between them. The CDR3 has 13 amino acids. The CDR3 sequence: CASTSYSNQPQHF. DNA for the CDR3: TGTGCCAGCACCTCTTATAGCAATCAGCCCCAGCATTTT.

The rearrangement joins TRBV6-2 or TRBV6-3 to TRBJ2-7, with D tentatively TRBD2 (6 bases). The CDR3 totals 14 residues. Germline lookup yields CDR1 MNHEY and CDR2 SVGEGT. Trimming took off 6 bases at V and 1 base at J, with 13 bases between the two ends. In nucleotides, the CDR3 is TGTGCCAGCAGACAGGACTACTTTTCCTACGAGCAGTACTTC. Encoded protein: CASRQDYFSYEQYF.

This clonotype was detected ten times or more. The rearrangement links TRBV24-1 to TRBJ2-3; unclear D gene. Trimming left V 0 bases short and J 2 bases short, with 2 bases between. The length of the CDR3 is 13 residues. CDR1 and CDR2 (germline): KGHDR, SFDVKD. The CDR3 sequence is CATSDLNTDTQYF. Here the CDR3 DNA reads TGTGCCACCAGTGATTTGAACACAGATACGCAGTATTTT.

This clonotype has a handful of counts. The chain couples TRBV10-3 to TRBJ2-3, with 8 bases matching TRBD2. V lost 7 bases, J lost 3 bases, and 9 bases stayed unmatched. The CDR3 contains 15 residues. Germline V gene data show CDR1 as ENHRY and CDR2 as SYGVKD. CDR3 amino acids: CAITKREGRTDTQYF. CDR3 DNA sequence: TGTGCCATCACAAAACGGGAGGGCCGAACAGATACGCAGTATTTT.

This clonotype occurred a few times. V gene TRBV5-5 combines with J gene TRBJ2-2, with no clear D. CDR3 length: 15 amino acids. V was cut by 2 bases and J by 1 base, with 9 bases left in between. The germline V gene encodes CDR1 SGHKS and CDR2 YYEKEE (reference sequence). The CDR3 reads CASSFRTENTGELFF. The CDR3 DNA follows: TGTGCCAGCAGCTTCAGAACAGAGAACACCGGGGAGCTGTTTTTT.

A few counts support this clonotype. The CDR3, as DNA: TGTGCCAGCAGTGTCCAGACAAACACCGGGGAGCTGTTTTTT. Translating gives CASSVQTNTGELFF. The chain links TRBV6-4 to TRBJ2-2; D uncertain. There are 14 residues in the CDR3. CDR1 is MRHNA and CDR2 is SNTAGT in the germline V gene. Trimming stripped 4 bases from V and 2 bases from J, with 8 bases between.

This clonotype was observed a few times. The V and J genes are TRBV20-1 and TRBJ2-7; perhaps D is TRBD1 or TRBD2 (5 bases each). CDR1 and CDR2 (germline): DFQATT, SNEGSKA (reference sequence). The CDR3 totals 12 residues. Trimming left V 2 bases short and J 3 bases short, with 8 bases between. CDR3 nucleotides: TGCAGTGCTAGACGGGACGACTACGAGCAGTACTTC. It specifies CSARRDDYEQYF.

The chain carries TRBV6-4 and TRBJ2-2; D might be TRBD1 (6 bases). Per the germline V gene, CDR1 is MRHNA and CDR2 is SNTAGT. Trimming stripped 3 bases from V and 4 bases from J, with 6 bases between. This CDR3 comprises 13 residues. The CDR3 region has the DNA TGTGCCAGCAGTGAGGGGGCCACCGGGGAGCTGTTTTTT. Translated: CASSEGATGELFF.

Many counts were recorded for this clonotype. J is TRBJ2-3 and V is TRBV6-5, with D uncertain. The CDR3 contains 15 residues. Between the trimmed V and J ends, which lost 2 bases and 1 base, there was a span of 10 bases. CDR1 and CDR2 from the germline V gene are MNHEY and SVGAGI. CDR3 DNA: TGTGCCAGCAGTTACAGGACCCGAGGCACAGATACGCAGTATTTT. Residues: CASSYRTRGTDTQYF.

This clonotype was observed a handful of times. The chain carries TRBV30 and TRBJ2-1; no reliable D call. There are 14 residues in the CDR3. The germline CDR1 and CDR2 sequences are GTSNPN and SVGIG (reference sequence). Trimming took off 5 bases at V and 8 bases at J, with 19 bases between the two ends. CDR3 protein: CAWHRAFPPHEQFF. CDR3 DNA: TGTGCCTGGCACCGGGCCTTCCCTCCACATGAGCAGTTCTTC. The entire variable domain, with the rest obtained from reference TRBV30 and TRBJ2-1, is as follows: SQTIHQWPATLVQPVGSPLSLECTVEGTSNPNLYWYRQAAGRGLQLLFYSVGIGQISSEVPQNLSASRPQDRQFILSSKKLLLSDSGFYLCAWHRAFPPHEQFFGPGTRLTVL.

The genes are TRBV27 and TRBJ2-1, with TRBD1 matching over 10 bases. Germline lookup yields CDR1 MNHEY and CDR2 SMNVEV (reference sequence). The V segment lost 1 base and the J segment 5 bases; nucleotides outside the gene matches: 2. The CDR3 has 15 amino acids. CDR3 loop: CASSLLGTGDNEQFF. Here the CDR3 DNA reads TGTGCCAGCAGTTTATTGGGGACAGGGGACAATGAGCAGTTCTTC.

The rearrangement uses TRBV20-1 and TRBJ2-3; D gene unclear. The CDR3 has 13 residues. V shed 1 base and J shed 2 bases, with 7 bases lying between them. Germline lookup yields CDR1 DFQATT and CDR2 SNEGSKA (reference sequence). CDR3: CSARALNTDTQYF. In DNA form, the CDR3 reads TGCAGTGCTAGAGCCCTGAACACAGATACGCAGTATTTT.

The DNA for the CDR3 is TGCAGTGCTAGAGTAGGTCAGGGATTGGAGACCCAGTACTTC. It yields the protein CSARVGQGLETQYF. J is TRBJ2-5 and V is TRBV20-1, with D possibly being TRBD1 (5 bases). CDR1 and CDR2 from the germline V gene are DFQATT and SNEGSKA (reference sequence). The CDR3 contains 14 residues. Trimming stripped 1 base from V and 5 bases from J, with 14 bases between.